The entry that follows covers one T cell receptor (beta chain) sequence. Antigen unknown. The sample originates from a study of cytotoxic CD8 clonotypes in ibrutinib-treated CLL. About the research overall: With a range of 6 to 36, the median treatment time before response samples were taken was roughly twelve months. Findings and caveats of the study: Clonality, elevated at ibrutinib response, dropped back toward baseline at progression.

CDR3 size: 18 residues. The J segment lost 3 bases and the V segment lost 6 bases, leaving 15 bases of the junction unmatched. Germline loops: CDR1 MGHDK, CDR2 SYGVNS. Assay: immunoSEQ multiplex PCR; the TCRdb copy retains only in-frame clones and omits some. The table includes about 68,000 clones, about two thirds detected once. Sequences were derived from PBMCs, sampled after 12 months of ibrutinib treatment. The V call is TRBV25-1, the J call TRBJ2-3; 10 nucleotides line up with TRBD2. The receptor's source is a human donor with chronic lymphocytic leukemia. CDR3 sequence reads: CASRSFSGGPGRTDTQYF. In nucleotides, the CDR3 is TGTGCCAGCAGAAGTTTTAGCGGGGGGCCCGGTAGGACAGATACGCAGTATTTT.